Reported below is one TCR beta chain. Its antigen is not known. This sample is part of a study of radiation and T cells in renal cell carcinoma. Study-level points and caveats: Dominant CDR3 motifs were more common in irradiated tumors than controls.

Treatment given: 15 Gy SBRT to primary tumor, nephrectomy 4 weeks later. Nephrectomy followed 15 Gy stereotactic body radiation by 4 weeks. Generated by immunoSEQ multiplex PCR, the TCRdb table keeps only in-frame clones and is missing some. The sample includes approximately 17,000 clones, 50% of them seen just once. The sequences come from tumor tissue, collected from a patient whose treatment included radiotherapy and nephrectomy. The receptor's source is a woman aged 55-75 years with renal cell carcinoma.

CDR3 residues: CASRPGTANSPLHF. DNA for the CDR3: TGTGCCAGCAGACCCGGGACAGCAAATTCACCCCTCCACTTT. V is TRBV2 and J is TRBJ1-6; the match to TRBD1 covers 7 bases. This CDR3 has 14 amino acids. The germline V gene encodes CDR1 SNHLY and CDR2 FYNNEI. With V trimmed by 6 bases and J by 7 bases, 6 bases remained unmatched.